This entry lists 21 T cell receptor beta chains sequenced from one sample in a study of blood T cell repertoires in COVID-19. Sequencing was performed with immunoSEQ multiplex PCR; in TCRdb, only in-frame clones are kept and a portion is missing. This repertoire shows some 250,000 clones, more than 75% found once; its top ten account for about 7.1%. Material: peripheral blood. Every receptor here comes from an older woman with active or convalescent COVID-19.

The rearrangement uses TRBV5-8 and TRBJ2-7; 9 positions agree with TRBD1. V was pared by 4 bases and J by 7 bases, with 9 bases of the junction left unmatched. This CDR3 is 14 amino acids long. The germline CDR1 and CDR2 sequences are SGHTS and YDEGEE. This CDR3 is CASSLRDREREQYF. CDR3 coding DNA: TGTGCCAGCAGCCTCCGGGACAGGGAAAGAGAGCAGTACTTC.

This chain joins TRBV6-5 and TRBJ1-1; D unresolved. CDR3 length: 14 residues. V lost 5 bases and J lost 4, with 14 bases in between. The V gene's germline CDR1 is MNHEY and CDR2 SVGAGI. This CDR3 is CASSINAGVTEAFF. The CDR3 DNA reads as TGTGCCAGCAGTATAAACGCAGGCGTCACTGAAGCTTTCTTT.

The chain recombines TRBV4-3 with TRBJ2-3; D possibly corresponds to TRBD1 (5 bases). The CDR3 sequence is 13 residues long. The V gene's germline CDR1 is LGHNA and CDR2 YSLEER. V gave up 0 bases and J gave up 6 bases, with 7 bases separating them. CDR3 loop: CASSQDKGDTQYF. CDR3 bases: TGCGCCAGCAGCCAAGATAAGGGGGATACGCAGTATTTT.

The chain uses TRBV4-3 and TRBJ1-2; 9 nucleotides line up with TRBD1. V lost 3 bases to trimming and J lost 7 bases; unmatched junction nucleotides: 9. This CDR3 is built from 15 residues. The germline CDR1 and CDR2 sequences are LGHNA and YSLEER. The CDR3 loop reads CASSHQPDRGSGYTF. DNA for the CDR3: TGCGCCAGCAGCCATCAGCCGGACAGGGGAAGTGGCTACACCTTC.

In the case of this clone: Other DNA sequences in this specimen translate into the identical CDR3. The chain joins TRBV12-3 or TRBV12-4 to TRBJ1-4; D not certain. With 9 bases removed from V and 8 bases from J, the gap between germline ends came to 10 bases. The CDR3 length is 11 residues. Here the CDR3 reads CASSRGEKLFF. The DNA for the CDR3 is TGTGCCAGTAGCCGAGGGGAAAAACTGTTTTTT.

The J gene is TRBJ1-4, the V gene TRBV5-1; D may be TRBD1 (5 bases). There are 14 residues in the CDR3. Germline V gene lookup returns CDR1 SGHRS and CDR2 YFSETQ. V was cut by 1 base and J by 6 bases, with 10 bases left in between. The CDR3 reads CASSLRGEDEKLFF. The CDR3 DNA reads TGCGCCAGCAGCTTGCGGGGGGAAGATGAAAAACTGTTTTTT.

The chain couples TRBV9 to TRBJ1-4, with 9 bases identical to TRBD1. The V gene end was trimmed by 0 bases and the J gene end by 8 bases; junction bases not matched to a gene: 5. This CDR3 has 15 amino acids. Looked up from germline, CDR1 is SGDLS and CDR2 is YYNGEE. CDR3 region: CASSVGTGASEKLFF. CDR3 bases: TGTGCCAGCAGCGTAGGGACAGGGGCCTCGGAAAAACTGTTTTTT. The full variable domain, in which reference TRBV9 and TRBJ1-4 provide the parts outside the CDR3, is DSGVTQTPKHLITATGQRVTLRCSPRSGDLSVYWYQQSLDQGLQFLIQYYNGEERAKGNILERFSAQQFPDLHSELNLSSLELGDSALYFCASSVGTGASEKLFFGSGTQLSVL.

V gene TRBV4-1 combines with J gene TRBJ1-2; D is perhaps TRBD1 (6 bases). Germline V lookup: CDR1 MGHRA, CDR2 YSYEKL. V was trimmed by 0 bases and J by 7 bases, leaving 18 bases between them. The CDR3 totals 16 residues. The CDR3 sequence: CASSQDAARGIAGYTF. The CDR3 DNA reads TGCGCCAGCAGCCAAGACGCGGCCAGGGGTATCGCTGGCTACACCTTC.

The chain joins TRBV6-5 to TRBJ2-4; D might be TRBD1 (5 bases). The germline V and J ends were trimmed by 6 bases and 3 bases, with 12 bases remaining between them. The CDR3 contains 14 residues. Per germline, CDR1 MNHEY and CDR2 SVGAGI. In DNA form, the CDR3 reads TGTGCCAGCAGGGGGCCGCGCGACAAAAACATTCAGTACTTC. Its translation: CASRGPRDKNIQYF.

This sequence joins TRBV4-3 and TRBJ1-4; D is perhaps TRBD1 (5 bases). Trimming removed 1 base at V and 0 bases at J, with 15 bases between. The CDR3 has 18 amino acids. Looked up from germline, CDR1 is LGHNA and CDR2 is YSLEER. In nucleotides, the CDR3 is TGCGCCAGCAGCCAAGCTCTATTGGACATAACAACTAATGAAAAACTGTTTTTT. This encodes CASSQALLDITTNEKLFF.

The chain carries TRBV3-1 (or the pseudogene TRBV3-2) and TRBJ1-2; tentatively, D is TRBD1 (6 bases). Germline assignment: CDR1 LGHDT and CDR2 YNNKEL (reference sequence). Trimming took off 0 bases at V and 4 bases at J, with 6 bases between the two ends. This CDR3 region has 13 residues. The CDR3 DNA sequence: TGTGCCAGCAGCCAAGAAGGGGGCTATGGCTACACCTTC. Translated, it gives CASSQEGGYGYTF.

V is TRBV7-2 and J is TRBJ1-1; 7 bases are shared with TRBD1. V was clipped by 6 bases and J by 6 bases; unmatched bases: 7. Germline values: CDR1 SGHTA, CDR2 FQGNSA. This CDR3 has 13 residues. The CDR3 bases are TGTGCCAGCAGATTCGACAGGGTAGCTGAAGCTTTCTTT. Translation: CASRFDRVAEAFF.

The chain uses TRBV7-8 and TRBJ2-1; D unclear. Germline assignment: CDR1 SGHVS and CDR2 FQNEAQ. The CDR3 consists of 15 residues. V lost 5 bases, J lost 0 bases, and 11 bases lay in between. CDR3 in DNA: TGTGCCAGCAGCCGAGTCACGGGCTCCTACAATGAGCAGTTCTTC. It yields the protein CASSRVTGSYNEQFF.

V usage is TRBV11-2 and J usage is TRBJ1-1; a possible D gene is TRBD1 (5 bases). CDR1 and CDR2 from the germline V gene are SGHAT and FQNNGV. The CDR3 runs to 14 residues. V was pared by 5 bases and J by 1 base, with 11 bases between. The CDR3, as DNA: TGTGCCAGCAGCACCAGAACAGGGAACACTGAAGCTTTCTTT. The encoded protein is CASSTRTGNTEAFF.

The chain combines TRBV19 with TRBJ2-2, with TRBD1 matching over 11 bases. Per germline, CDR1 LNHDA and CDR2 SQIVND (reference sequence). The CDR3 is 13 amino acids. The CDR3 spells CASDRGRPGELFF. The CDR3, as DNA: TGTGCTTCGGACAGGGGGCGCCCCGGGGAGCTGTTTTTT. Full variable domain (outside the CDR3, taken from reference TRBV19 and TRBJ2-2): DGGITQSPKYLFRKEGQNVTLSCEQNLNHDAMYWYRQDPGQGLRLIYYSQIVNDFQKGDIAEGYSVSREKKESFPLTVTSAQKNPTAFYLCASDRGRPGELFFGEGSRLTVL.

V usage is TRBV6-5 and J usage is TRBJ1-1; D is uncertain. The CDR3 contains 15 residues. CDR1 and CDR2 from the germline V gene are MNHEY and SVGAGI. With 2 bases removed from V and 1 base from J, the gap between germline ends came to 11 bases. Here the CDR3 reads CASSYPWSSNTEAFF. CDR3 DNA sequence: TGTGCCAGCAGTTACCCGTGGAGTTCGAACACTGAAGCTTTCTTT.

The gene calls are TRBV3-1 (or the pseudogene TRBV3-2) and TRBJ2-1, with TRBD2 as a possible D gene (7 bases). From germline, CDR1 is LGHDT and CDR2 YNNKEL (reference sequence). CDR3 size: 15 residues. V was pared by 5 bases and J by 7 bases, with 18 bases between. Here the CDR3 reads CASSYGWGGQNEQFF. CDR3 nucleotide sequence: TGTGCCAGCAGCTATGGATGGGGGGGCCAGAATGAGCAGTTCTTC.

As regards this clone: The same CDR3 also results from other DNA sequences found in this sample. The chain links TRBV6-6 to TRBJ1-2; TRBD1 might be the D (5 bases). Germline V gene lookup returns CDR1 MNHNY and CDR2 SVGAGI (reference sequence). This CDR3 region has 12 residues. V dropped 4 bases and J dropped 4 bases, with 7 bases sitting between them. As DNA, the CDR3 is TGTGCCAGCAGTTCCGGGGGCTATGGCTACACCTTC. Encoded protein: CASSSGGYGYTF.

The V gene is TRBV6-1, the J gene TRBJ2-7, with D possibly TRBD1 on 5 matching bases. The CDR3 consists of 12 residues. Trimming shortened V by 2 bases and J by 7 bases, and 9 bases separated the two germline ends. Germline CDR1 MNHNS, CDR2 SASEGT. The DNA of the CDR3 is TGTGCCAGCAGTGAACAGGGAAGGGAGCAGTACTTC. It codes for CASSEQGREQYF.

This clone has a handful of counts. This chain joins TRBV4-1 and TRBJ1-1; 8 bases fit TRBD1. V shed 1 base and J 1 base; nucleotides not matched to a gene: 2. The germline V gene encodes CDR1 MGHRA and CDR2 YSYEKL. The CDR3 loop spans 15 amino acids. The CDR3 reads CASSQVGQGNTEAFF. CDR3 nucleotides: TGCGCCAGCAGCCAAGTCGGACAGGGGAACACTGAAGCTTTCTTT.

This clone was found once. The J gene is TRBJ2-7, the V gene TRBV5-1; maybe TRBD2 (5 bases). V lost 4 bases to trimming and J lost 3 bases, with 14 bases between them. This CDR3 contains 14 residues. Per the germline V gene, CDR1 is SGHRS and CDR2 is YFSETQ. In DNA, the CDR3 is TGCGCCAGCAGCCCGCGCTCGGGAAGCTACGAGCAGTACTTC. Its protein product is CASSPRSGSYEQYF.